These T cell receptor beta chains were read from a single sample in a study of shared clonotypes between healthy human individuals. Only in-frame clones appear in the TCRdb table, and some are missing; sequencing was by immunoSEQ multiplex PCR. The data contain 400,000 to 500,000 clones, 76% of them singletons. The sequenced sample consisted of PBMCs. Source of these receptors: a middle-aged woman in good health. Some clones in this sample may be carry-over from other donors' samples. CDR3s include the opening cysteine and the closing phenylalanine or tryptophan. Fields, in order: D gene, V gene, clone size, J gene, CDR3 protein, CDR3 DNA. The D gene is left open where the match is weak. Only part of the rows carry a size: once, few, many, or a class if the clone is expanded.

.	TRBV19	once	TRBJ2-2	CASRPPWRTGELFF	TGTGCCAGTAGGCCGCCCTGGAGGACCGGGGAGCTGTTTTTT
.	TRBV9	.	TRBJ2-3	CASSAQGTSTDTQYF	TGTGCCAGCAGCGCACAGGGAACTAGCACAGATACGCAGTATTTT
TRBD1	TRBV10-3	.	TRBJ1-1	CAIRGDRGLSFF	TGTGCCATCAGGGGGGACAGGGGGTTATCTTTCTTT
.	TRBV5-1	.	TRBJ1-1	CASSLALLSEAFF	TGCGCCAGCAGCTTGGCCCTCCTTTCTGAAGCTTTCTTT
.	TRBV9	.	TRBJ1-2	CASSPRQLSGGYTF	TGTGCCAGCAGCCCCCGACAGCTTTCGGGTGGCTATACCTTC
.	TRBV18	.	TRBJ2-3	CASFGTSPVDTQYF	TGTGCCAGCTTCGGGACCAGCCCCGTGGATACGCAGTATTTT
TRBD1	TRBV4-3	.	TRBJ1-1	CASSQETGWNTEAFF	TGCGCCAGCAGCCAAGAGACAGGGTGGAACACTGAAGCTTTCTTT
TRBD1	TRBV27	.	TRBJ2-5	CASSPRGHETQYF	TGTGCCAGCAGCCCGAGGGGGCACGAGACCCAGTACTTC
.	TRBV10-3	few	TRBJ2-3	CAISGASTDTQYF	TGTGCCATCAGTGGTGCTAGCACAGATACGCAGTATTTT
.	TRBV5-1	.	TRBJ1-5	CASSLGTDNQPQHF	TGCGCCAGCAGCTTGGGGACAGACAATCAGCCCCAGCATTTT
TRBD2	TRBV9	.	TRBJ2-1	CASSVSPTSGLSDEQFF	TGTGCCAGCAGCGTCTCTCCTACTAGCGGCCTTTCCGATGAGCAGTTCTTC
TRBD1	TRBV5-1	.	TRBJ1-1	CASSPRGLVNTEAFF	TGCGCCAGCAGCCCCAGGGGGCTGGTGAACACTGAAGCTTTCTTT
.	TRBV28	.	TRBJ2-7	CASVEGASSSYEQYF	TGTGCCAGCGTGGAGGGCGCGAGCTCCTCCTACGAGCAGTACTTC
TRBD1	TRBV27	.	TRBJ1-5	CATQKTGTDNQPQHF	TGTGCCACCCAGAAAACCGGGACAGACAATCAGCCCCAGCATTTT
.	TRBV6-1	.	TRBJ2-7	CATPGSQYEQYF	TGTGCCACACCCGGGAGTCAATACGAGCAGTACTTC
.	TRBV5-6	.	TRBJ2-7	CASSLIGYEQHF	TGTGCCAGCAGCTTGATCGGCTACGAGCAGCACTTC
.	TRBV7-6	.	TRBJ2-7	CASSQGLGGEQYF	TGTGCCAGCAGCCAGGGACTCGGGGGAGAGCAGTACTTC
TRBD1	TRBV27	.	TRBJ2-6	CASSLSGGARLSMANVLTF	TGTGCCAGCAGTTTATCAGGGGGCGCGAGGCTTTCGATGGCCAACGTCCTGACTTTC
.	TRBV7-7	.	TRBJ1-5	CASSFSRFYSNQPQHF	TGTGCTAGCAGCTTCTCCCGGTTCTATAGCAATCAGCCCCAGCATTTT
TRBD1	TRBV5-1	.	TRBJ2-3	CASSRGQGANTDTQYF	TGCGCCAGCTCCCGGGGGCAGGGGGCTAACACAGATACGCAGTATTTT
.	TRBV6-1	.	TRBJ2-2	CASTPVATTGELFF	TGTGCCAGCACCCCAGTAGCTACCACCGGGGAGCTGTTTTTT
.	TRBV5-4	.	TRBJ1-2	CASSLDYSHYGYTF	TGTGCCAGCAGTCTGGATTACTCCCATTATGGCTACACCTTC
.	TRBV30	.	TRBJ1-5	CACQDTRSNQPQHF	TGTGCCTGCCAAGACACCCGGAGCAATCAGCCCCAGCATTTT
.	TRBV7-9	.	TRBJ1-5	CASSQDRAGYQPQHF	TGTGCCAGCAGCCAAGATAGGGCGGGGTATCAGCCCCAGCATTTT
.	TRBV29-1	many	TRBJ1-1	CSVGTLLNTEAFF	TGCAGCGTCGGGACACTTCTGAACACTGAAGCTTTCTTT
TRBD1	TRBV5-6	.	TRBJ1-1	CASSLGTGPMNTEAFF	TGTGCCAGCAGCTTGGGGACAGGGCCTATGAACACTGAAGCTTTCTTT
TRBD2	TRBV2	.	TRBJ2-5	CASSERLAGEVTQYF	TGTGCCAGCAGTGAAAGACTAGCGGGAGAGGTGACCCAGTACTTC
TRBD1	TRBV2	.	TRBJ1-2	CAINPGQQNYGYTF	TGTGCCATCAATCCGGGACAGCAAAACTATGGCTACACCTTC
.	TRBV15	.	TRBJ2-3	CATSQGGESDTQYF	TGTGCCACCAGCCAAGGGGGGGAGTCCGATACGCAGTATTTT
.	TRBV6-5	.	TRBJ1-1	CAVASNTEAFF	TGTGCCGTCGCGTCGAACACTGAAGCTTTCTTT
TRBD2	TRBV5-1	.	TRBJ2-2	CASSSPSSGRAGGTGELFF	TGCGCCAGCAGCTCGCCGAGTAGCGGGAGGGCCGGGGGCACCGGGGAGCTGTTTTTT